This is a list of T cell receptor beta chains from one sample in a study of blood T cells in healthy people across ages. TCRdb independently ran MiXCR on the 5' RACE reads; one entry per CDR3 protein. The sample lists roughly 730,000 distinct CDR3 sequences; 56% were seen once. Input material: blood. Every receptor here comes from a man aged 35-49 years in good health. The conserved cysteine and the conserved F or W are not part of the CDR3 here. Only some rows state a clone size, as once, few, many or a class for expanded clones.

size	V	J	length	CDR3
NA	TRBV11-2	TRBJ2-6	21	ASSLEYYGLAEVTFSGANVPT
NA	TRBV20-1	TRBJ2-5	13	SASPGRGNQETQY
NA	TRBV28	TRBJ1-1	14	ASSHAYGGANTEAF
NA	TRBV6-2/TRBV6-3	TRBJ1-1	10	ASSYSISEAF
NA	TRBV20-1	TRBJ2-1	9	SATNYNEQF
NA	TRBV11-2	TRBJ2-1	16	ASSLGPSGTSSYNEQF
NA	TRBV5-6	TRBJ2-3	14	ASSTAGTLDTDTQY
NA	TRBV29-1	TRBJ1-6	11	SVRDSGNSPLH
NA	TRBV2	TRBJ2-3	12	ASRQGSFTDTQY
NA	TRBV7-9	TRBJ2-7	9	ASSLGGGQY
NA	TRBV28	TRBJ2-7	12	ASSTTGPTYEQY
few	TRBV12-3/TRBV12-4	TRBJ2-5	13	ASSWSGGGSETQY
few	TRBV6-6	TRBJ2-7	10	ASSYGDSEQY
NA	TRBV20-1	TRBJ1-4	13	SARDEDSSNEKLF